The 23 T cell receptor beta chains given below trace back to one sample, sequenced in a study of a mutant IDH1 vaccine in newly diagnosed glioma. Time point in this sample: week 5, during vaccination. One vaccine dose held 300 ug of mutant IDH1 20-mer peptide and came with topical imiquimod. Sequenced by immunoSEQ multiplex PCR; TCRdb stores in-frame clones only, minus some. The sample comprises over 50,000 clones, around 81% of which are singletons, and roughly 3.5% rests with the top ten. The antigens these receptors bind are not known. The sample consisted of PBMCs, taken from a glioma patient whose treatment included an IDH1 peptide vaccine. These receptors were taken from a man under 40 with glioma.

This sequence joins TRBV11-1 and TRBJ2-7, with unresolved D. This CDR3 is built from 13 residues. Trimming shortened V by 0 bases and J by 7 bases, and 10 bases separated the two germline ends. Germline values: CDR1 SGHAT, CDR2 FQDESV (reference sequence). The CDR3 DNA sequence: TGTGCCAGCAGCTTAGCGGCGATCTCTGAGCAGTACTTC. It translates to CASSLAAISEQYF. Looking up the rest from reference TRBV11-1 and TRBJ2-7 gives the full variable domain: EAEVAQSPRYKITEKSQAVAFWCDPISGHATLYWYRQILGQGPELLVQFQDESVVDDSQLPKDRFSAERLKGVDSTLKIQPAELGDSAMYLCASSLAAISEQYFGPGTRLTVT.

A few counts support this clone. This chain uses TRBV7-6 with TRBJ1-6; D unresolved. This CDR3 has 15 residues. V was cut by 5 bases and J by 9 bases, with 17 bases left in between. Germline V gene data show CDR1 as SGHVS and CDR2 as FNYEAQ. CDR3 residues: CASSPFTQTTSPLHF. CDR3 sequence (DNA): TGTGCCAGCAGCCCCTTTACTCAGACCACTTCACCCCTCCACTTT.

This clone was observed once. The rearrangement joins TRBV4-1 to TRBJ2-1, with TRBD1 identical over 8 bases. From germline, CDR1 is MGHRA and CDR2 YSYEKL. Unmatched junction bases numbered 7, after V lost 5 bases and J lost 4 bases. The CDR3 has 15 residues. CDR3 in amino acids: CASSSPGTGYNEQFF. The CDR3 region has the DNA TGCGCCAGCAGCTCCCCCGGGACAGGTTACAATGAGCAGTTCTTC.

This clone turned up a few times. This chain uses TRBV6-4 with TRBJ1-1, with D unresolved. V was shortened by 0 bases and J by 12 bases, with 8 bases between the two germline ends. The CDR3 sequence is 11 residues long. Germline CDR1 reads MRHNA; CDR2 reads SNTAGT. CDR3 bases: TGTGCCAGCAGTGACTCAGGGTATACTTTCTTT. It encodes CASSDSGYTFF.

In its sample, this clone was seen once. This sequence joins TRBV11-3 and TRBJ2-5; D may be TRBD2 (6 bases). V lost 6 bases, J lost 3 bases, and 11 bases lay in between. Germline CDR1 SGHNT, CDR2 YENEEA. CDR3 size: 13 residues. In DNA, the CDR3 is TGTGCCAGCAGTAGATGGGGGGAAGAGACCCAGTACTTC. Translating it yields CASSRWGEETQYF.

This chain joins TRBV14 and TRBJ2-1, with D perhaps TRBD1 (5 bases). Per the germline V gene, CDR1 is SGHDN and CDR2 is FVKESK. The CDR3 extends over 15 amino acids. Between the trimmed V and J ends, which lost 4 bases and 7 bases, there was a span of 17 bases. The CDR3 DNA is TGTGCCAGCAGCCCTCGACAGCTCGGAAGAAATGAGCAGTTCTTC. Translating gives CASSPRQLGRNEQFF.

The chain couples TRBV2 to TRBJ2-2, with 10 nucleotides matching TRBD1. CDR3 size: 18 residues. The V gene end was trimmed by 7 bases and the J gene end by 1 base; junction bases not matched to a gene: 12. The germline V gene encodes CDR1 SNHLY and CDR2 FYNNEI. The CDR3 is CASIPGTGVSRNTGELFF. In DNA form, the CDR3 reads TGTGCCAGCATTCCCGGGACAGGGGTCTCTAGGAACACCGGGGAGCTGTTTTTT.

This chain links TRBV5-1 with TRBJ2-7; 8 positions match TRBD2. This CDR3 comprises 14 residues. V was clipped by 0 bases and J by 12 bases; unmatched bases: 11. The germline gives CDR1 SGHRS, CDR2 YFSETQ. CDR3 nucleotide sequence: TGCGCCAGCAGCTTGGATGGCGGGGGGCTCGAGAGGTACTTC. This gives the protein CASSLDGGGLERYF. Drawing the rest from reference TRBV5-1 and TRBJ2-7, the complete variable domain is KAGVTQTPRYLIKTRGQQVTLSCSPISGHRSVSWYQQTPGQGLQFLFEYFSETQRNKGNFPGRFSGRQFSNSRSEMNVSTLELGDSALYLCASSLDGGGLERYFGPGTRLTVT.

This chain joins TRBV5-6 and TRBJ1-1; weak D call: TRBD1 (5 bases). Germline CDR1 reads SGHDT; CDR2 reads YYEEEE. This CDR3 contains 19 residues. Trimming cost V 0 bases and J 1 base, with 22 bases left between them. Here the CDR3 DNA reads TGTGCCAGCAGCTTGGCAGGGTTACGGAGAGGAGGAAAGAACACTGAAGCTTTCTTT. Translating it yields CASSLAGLRRGGKNTEAFF. The full variable domain, in which reference TRBV5-6 and TRBJ1-1 provide the parts outside the CDR3, is DAGVTQSPTHLIKTRGQQVTLRCSPKSGHDTVSWYQQALGQGPQFIFQYYEEEERQRGNFPDRFSGHQFPNYSSELNVNALLLGDSALYLCASSLAGLRRGGKNTEAFFGQGTRLTVV.

The chain employs TRBV5-1 and TRBJ2-1; D not resolved. This CDR3 region has 14 residues. Per germline, CDR1 SGHRS and CDR2 YFSETQ. The ends were cut back, 0 bases at V and 5 bases at J, with 9 bases in the middle. The CDR3: CASSLGDTHNEQFF. DNA of the CDR3: TGCGCCAGCAGCTTGGGAGACACCCACAATGAGCAGTTCTTC.

The chain's CDR3 is CASSPGRGTGSNQPQHF. The DNA for the CDR3 is TGTGCCAGCAGCCCCGGAAGGGGGACAGGGAGCAATCAGCCCCAGCATTTT. The chain combines TRBV28 with TRBJ1-5; 9 nucleotides match TRBD1. V shed 6 bases, J shed 1 base, and the junction held 10 bases outside the gene matches. The length of the CDR3 is 17 residues. Per the germline V gene, CDR1 is MDHEN and CDR2 is SYDVKM.

This clone showed up just a few times. The V call is TRBV7-9, the J call TRBJ1-4; 7 bases line up with TRBD1. Looked up from germline, CDR1 is SEHNR and CDR2 is FQNEAQ (reference sequence). The CDR3 has 15 amino acids. The ends lost 5 bases at V and 4 bases at J; junction bases unmatched: 7. CDR3 amino acids: CASSPTQGSNEKLFF. The CDR3 DNA follows: TGTGCCAGCAGCCCCACACAGGGGAGTAATGAAAAACTGTTTTTT.

There are a few counts of this clone. The chain uses TRBV11-2 and TRBJ2-2; 7 nucleotides line up with TRBD1. Trimming took 5 bases from V and 6 from J; bases not matched to a gene: 9. CDR1 is SGHAT and CDR2 is FQNNGV in the germline V gene. The CDR3 is 15 residues long. The chain's CDR3 is CASSRWDSSPGELFF. The CDR3 DNA is TGTGCCAGCAGCCGCTGGGACAGTAGTCCCGGGGAGCTGTTTTTT.

In DNA, the CDR3 is TGTGCCAGCAGCTTGATGAGGGGCTTCGGCAATCAGCCCCAGCATTTT. Translated, it gives CASSLMRGFGNQPQHF. The V call is TRBV5-8, the J call TRBJ1-5; the D gene is possibly TRBD1 (5 bases). The CDR3 has 16 amino acids. Trimming took 1 base from V and 2 from J, leaving 13 bases between them. Germline V gene lookup returns CDR1 SGHTS and CDR2 YDEGEE.

This clone was seen just once. V usage is TRBV18 and J usage is TRBJ1-4; 10 positions match TRBD1. After removal of 6 bases from V and 5 bases from J, the junction contained 9 bases not matched to a gene. CDR1 is KGHSH and CDR2 is LQKENI in the germline V gene. CDR3 length: 16 amino acids. CDR3 in amino acids: CASSLYGGQGNEKLFF. In DNA, the CDR3 is TGTGCCAGCTCGCTGTATGGGGGACAGGGGAATGAAAAACTGTTTTTT.

The CDR3 sequence: CASSFKALGGETQYF. CDR3 bases: TGTGCCAGCAGCTTCAAGGCGCTTGGAGGAGAGACCCAGTACTTC. The chain carries TRBV5-6 and TRBJ2-5, with D possibly matching TRBD2 (5 bases). Germline values: CDR1 SGHDT, CDR2 YYEEEE. The V and J ends lost 2 bases and 4 bases respectively, with 15 bases between them. This CDR3 is 15 amino acids long.

This clone occurred a few times. The chain employs TRBV30 and TRBJ1-5; tentatively, D is TRBD1 (6 bases). This CDR3 comprises 15 residues. From germline, CDR1 is GTSNPN and CDR2 SVGIG (reference sequence). Trimming left V 8 bases short and J 2 bases short, with 19 bases between. In nucleotides, the CDR3 is TGTGCCCGAAGTGGGGGGGGCCTTGGCAATCAGCCCCAGCATTTT. This encodes CARSGGGLGNQPQHF. The complete variable domain, with remaining parts taken from reference TRBV30 and TRBJ1-5, reads SQTIHQWPATLVQPVGSPLSLECTVEGTSNPNLYWYRQAAGRGLQLLFYSVGIGQISSEVPQNLSASRPQDRQFILSSKKLLLSDSGFYLCARSGGGLGNQPQHFGDGTRLSIL.

The chain recombines TRBV11-2 with TRBJ2-5; tentatively, D is TRBD1 (6 bases). Germline CDR1 SGHAT, CDR2 FQNNGV. Trimming removed 5 bases from V and 3 bases from J, with 19 bases in between. There are 16 residues in the CDR3. This CDR3 reads CASSAENRVLKETQYF. For the CDR3, the DNA is TGTGCCAGCAGCGCTGAAAACAGGGTGTTGAAAGAGACCCAGTACTTC.

The CDR3 DNA reads as TGTGCCAGCAGTGAAACCCTAGCGGGGGAAGAGACCCAGTACTTC. This sequence encodes CASSETLAGEETQYF. The V gene is TRBV2, the J gene TRBJ2-5, with 10 nucleotides matching TRBD2. This CDR3 is 15 amino acids long. Germline CDR1 is SNHLY and CDR2 is FYNNEI. The V segment lost 2 bases and the J segment 3 bases; nucleotides outside the gene matches: 3.

The chain couples TRBV2 to TRBJ1-1; no clear D gene. The CDR3 has 13 amino acids. Trimming left V 3 bases short and J 4 bases short, with 9 bases between. Germline loops: CDR1 SNHLY, CDR2 FYNNEI. The CDR3 sequence is CASSEDPRTEAFF. The CDR3 DNA sequence: TGTGCCAGCAGTGAGGACCCCCGCACTGAAGCTTTCTTT.

Only a few counts were recorded for this clone. The gene calls are TRBV6-1 and TRBJ2-6; TRBD2 matches 7 bases. There are 15 residues in the CDR3. Germline V lookup: CDR1 MNHNS, CDR2 SASEGT. Losses at the gene ends were 6 bases for V and 1 base for J; bases not matched to a gene: 3. In DNA form, the CDR3 reads TGTGCCAGCAGGGACGGGGGGTCTGGGGCCAACGTCCTGACTTTC. Encoded protein: CASRDGGSGANVLTF.

The rearrangement links TRBV12-5 to TRBJ2-3; 8 bases align to TRBD1. The CDR3 totals 15 residues. The junction had 6 bases not matched to a gene; V was cut back by 5 bases and J by 2 bases. Germline loops: CDR1 LGHNT, CDR2 FRNRAP. The CDR3 region is CASGLGQGDTDTQYF. The CDR3 nucleotides are TGTGCTAGTGGTCTCGGACAGGGAGACACAGATACGCAGTATTTT.

This clone came up a few times. This chain links TRBV5-6 with TRBJ1-5; D gene uncertain. The germline V gene encodes CDR1 SGHDT and CDR2 YYEEEE. Trimming stripped 4 bases from V and 4 bases from J, with 6 bases between. The CDR3 runs 12 residues. The CDR3 nucleotides are TGTGCCAGCAGCGAGGGAAATCAGCCCCAGCATTTT. The encoded protein is CASSEGNQPQHF.